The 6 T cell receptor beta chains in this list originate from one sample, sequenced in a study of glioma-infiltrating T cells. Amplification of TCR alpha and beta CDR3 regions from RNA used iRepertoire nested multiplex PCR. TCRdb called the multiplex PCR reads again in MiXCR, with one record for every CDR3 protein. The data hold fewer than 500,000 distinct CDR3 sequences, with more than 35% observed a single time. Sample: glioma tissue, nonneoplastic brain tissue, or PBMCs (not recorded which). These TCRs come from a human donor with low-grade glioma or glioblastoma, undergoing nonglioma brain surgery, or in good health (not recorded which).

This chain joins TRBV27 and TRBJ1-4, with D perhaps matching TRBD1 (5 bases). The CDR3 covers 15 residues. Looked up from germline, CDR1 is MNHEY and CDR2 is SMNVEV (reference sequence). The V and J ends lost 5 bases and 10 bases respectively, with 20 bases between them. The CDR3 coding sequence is TGTGCCAGCAGTCGGACATACCAGAGAGACGGAAAACTGTTTTTT. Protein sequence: CASSRTYQRDGKLFF. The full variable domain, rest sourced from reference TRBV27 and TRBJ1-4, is EAQVTQNPRYLITVTGKKLTVTCSQNMNHEYMSWYRQDPGLGLRQIYYSMNVEVTDKGDVPEGYKVSRKEKRNFPLILESPSPNQTSLYFCASSRTYQRDGKLFFGSGTQLSVL.

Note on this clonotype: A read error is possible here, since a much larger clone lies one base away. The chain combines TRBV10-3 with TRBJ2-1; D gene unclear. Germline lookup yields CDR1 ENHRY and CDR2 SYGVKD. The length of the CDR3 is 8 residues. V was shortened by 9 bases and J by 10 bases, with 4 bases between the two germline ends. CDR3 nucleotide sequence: TGTGCCATGAAAGAGCAGTTCTTC. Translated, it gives CAMKEQFF.

In DNA, the CDR3 is TGTGCCAGCAGTTTATCGGTCTTCGCCTACGAGCAGTACTTC. This codes for CASSLSVFAYEQYF. The chain is built from TRBV27 and TRBJ2-7; D remains ambiguous. This CDR3 has 14 residues. Trimming stripped 0 bases from V and 2 bases from J, with 8 bases between. CDR1 is MNHEY and CDR2 is SMNVEV in the germline V gene (reference sequence).

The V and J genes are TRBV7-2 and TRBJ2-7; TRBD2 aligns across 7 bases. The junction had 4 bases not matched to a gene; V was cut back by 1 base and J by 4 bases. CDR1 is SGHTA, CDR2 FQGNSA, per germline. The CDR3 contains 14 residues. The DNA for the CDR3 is TGTGCCAGCAGCTTAGACTGGGGGGGTTACGAGCAGTACTTC. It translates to CASSLDWGGYEQYF. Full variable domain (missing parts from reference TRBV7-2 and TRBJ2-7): GAGVSQSPSNKVTEKGKDVELRCDPISGHTALYWYRQSLGQGLEFLIYFQGNSAPDKSGLPSDRFSAERTGGSVSTLTIQRTQQEDSAVYLCASSLDWGGYEQYFGPGTRLTVT.

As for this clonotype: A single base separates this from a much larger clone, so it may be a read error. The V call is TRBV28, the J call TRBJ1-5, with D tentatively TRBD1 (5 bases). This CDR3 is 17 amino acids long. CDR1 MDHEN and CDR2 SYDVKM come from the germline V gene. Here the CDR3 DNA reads TGTGCCAGCAGTTTGGTCCAGGGAAGGTGGAGCAATCAGCCCCAGCGTTTT. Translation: CASSLVQGRWSNQPQRF.

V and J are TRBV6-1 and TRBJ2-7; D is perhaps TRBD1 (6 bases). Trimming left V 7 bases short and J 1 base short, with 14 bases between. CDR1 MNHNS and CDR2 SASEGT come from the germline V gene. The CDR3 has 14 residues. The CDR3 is CASTPQGRSYEQYF. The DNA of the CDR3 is TGTGCCAGCACACCACAGGGCAGATCCTACGAGCAGTACTTC.